These 26 T cell receptor beta chains share one sample of origin, sequenced in a study of blood T cell repertoires in COVID-19. This table comes from immunoSEQ multiplex PCR, and its TCRdb copy is limited to in-frame clones, with some not included. The data hold about 74,000 clones, with approximately 91% observed a single time. Sample: peripheral blood. The receptors shown here come from a man aged 65 to 85 with active or convalescent COVID-19.

This clone was found once. CDR3: CASATLGGEKLFF. The CDR3 DNA is TGTGCCAGCGCCACCCTGGGAGGCGAAAAACTGTTTTTT. The rearrangement joins TRBV12-3 or TRBV12-4 to TRBJ1-4, with D uncertain. Trimming removed 8 bases from V and 8 bases from J, with 15 bases in between. The CDR3 has 13 residues.

Here the CDR3 DNA reads TGCGCCAGCAGCCAATTAGGACTAGCGGTTTCCTACAATGAGCAGTTCTTC. Protein product: CASSQLGLAVSYNEQFF. The rearrangement links TRBV4-1 to TRBJ2-1; 10 positions agree with TRBD2. CDR3 length: 17 residues. The trim removed 2 bases at V and 1 base at J, leaving 5 bases unmatched. Germline V gene sequence: CDR1 MGHRA, CDR2 YSYEKL.

V is TRBV7-8 and J is TRBJ2-7, with 7 bases matching TRBD1. This CDR3 contains 13 residues. Germline-derived CDR1 and CDR2 are SGHVS and FQNEAQ. Trimming at V came to 6 bases and at J to 4 bases, leaving 6 bases not matched to a gene. The CDR3 nucleotides are TGTGCCAGCAGGCGAGGGACAGTGTACGAGCAGTACTTC. Protein sequence: CASRRGTVYEQYF.

The CDR3 region has the DNA TGTGCCAGCAGCCCGACTAGCGGGGGGGCCATGGGTGAGACCCAGTACTTC. Protein: CASSPTSGGAMGETQYF. The V call is TRBV5-4, the J call TRBJ2-5; 14 bases are a match to TRBD2. The CDR3 covers 17 residues. J lost 5 bases, V lost 4 bases, and 10 bases had no gene match. In germline, CDR1 is SGHNT, CDR2 YYREEE (reference sequence).

This chain uses TRBV7-9 with TRBJ1-3, with 7 bases lining up with TRBD1. This CDR3 comprises 16 residues. CDR1 is SEHNR, CDR2 FQNEAQ, per germline (reference sequence). The V segment lost 0 bases and the J segment 6 bases; nucleotides outside the gene matches: 8. CDR3 coding DNA: TGTGCCAGCAGCTTAGCAAGGCACAGGGGAGAAAACACCATATATTTT. Translating it yields CASSLARHRGENTIYF.

The chain joins TRBV5-4 to TRBJ2-7; 7 bases are a match to TRBD1. This CDR3 contains 14 residues. Germline V gene data show CDR1 as SGHNT and CDR2 as YYREEE (reference sequence). V was clipped by 4 bases and J by 4 bases; unmatched bases: 8. Here the CDR3 reads CASSPGGPQYEQYF. CDR3 sequence (DNA): TGTGCCAGCAGCCCAGGGGGACCTCAATACGAGCAGTACTTC. The whole variable domain, filled in from reference TRBV5-4 and TRBJ2-7, reads ETGVTQSPTHLIKTRGQQVTLRCSSQSGHNTVSWYQQALGQGPQFIFQYYREEENGRGNFPPRFSGLQFPNYSSELNVNALELDDSALYLCASSPGGPQYEQYFGPGTRLTVT.

This chain uses TRBV19 with TRBJ2-1; possibly TRBD1 for D (5 bases). This CDR3 is 17 amino acids long. Deletions cut 0 bases from V and 1 base from J, with 13 bases between. Germline assignment: CDR1 LNHDA and CDR2 SQIVND (reference sequence). CDR3 coding DNA: TGTGCCAGTAGTATAGATCAGGGTATGGTATCCTACAATGAGCAGTTCTTC. Amino acids: CASSIDQGMVSYNEQFF. Full variable domain (rest looked up from reference TRBV19 and TRBJ2-1): DGGITQSPKYLFRKEGQNVTLSCEQNLNHDAMYWYRQDPGQGLRLIYYSQIVNDFQKGDIAEGYSVSREKKESFPLTVTSAQKNPTAFYLCASSIDQGMVSYNEQFFGPGTRLTVL.

V usage is TRBV28 and J usage is TRBJ1-1; D may be TRBD1 (5 bases). The germline CDR1 and CDR2 sequences are MDHEN and SYDVKM. The V end lost 3 bases, the J end lost 10 bases, and 12 bases lay between the germline ends. CDR3 length: 12 residues. CDR3 bases: TGTGCCAGCAGTTTGGAGTACGGGGGAGCTTTCTTT. Amino acids: CASSLEYGGAFF. Variable domain in full (rest from reference TRBV28 and TRBJ1-1): DVKVTQSSRYLVKRTGEKVFLECVQDMDHENMFWYRQDPGLGLRLIYFSYDVKMKEKGDIPEGYSVSREKKERFSLILESASTNQTSMYLCASSLEYGGAFFGQGTRLTVV.

CDR3 sequence: CAWSPGQGTRWYF. CDR3 coding DNA: TGTGCCTGGAGCCCCGGACAGGGCACGAGGTGGTACTTC. The chain carries TRBV30 and TRBJ2-7; 8 positions agree with TRBD1. With 3 bases clipped from V and 12 bases from J, the junction kept 13 bases outside the gene matches. The CDR3 loop spans 13 amino acids. Germline V gene lookup returns CDR1 GTSNPN and CDR2 SVGIG (reference sequence).

The chain combines TRBV6-6 with TRBJ1-5; TRBD1 matches at 8 bases. The CDR3 consists of 14 residues. The junction had 8 bases not matched to a gene; V was cut back by 6 bases and J by 7 bases. Germline V gene lookup returns CDR1 MNHNY and CDR2 SVGAGI (reference sequence). The CDR3 DNA reads as TGTGCCAGCAGCCGGACAGGGTCAGGACAGCCCCAGCATTTT. Amino acids: CASSRTGSGQPQHF.

The chain joins TRBV18 to TRBJ2-6, with D possibly TRBD2 on 5 matching bases. There are 18 residues in the CDR3. Between the trimmed V and J ends, which lost 3 bases and 2 bases, there was a span of 17 bases. Looked up from germline, CDR1 is KGHSH and CDR2 is LQKENI. The CDR3 sequence is CASSPIPGRRTGANVLTF. CDR3 nucleotides: TGTGCCAGCTCACCGATTCCTGGGCGGAGGACTGGGGCCAACGTCCTGACTTTC.

The rearrangement links TRBV24-1 to TRBJ2-1; D is possibly TRBD1 (6 bases). Between the trimmed V and J ends, which lost 4 bases and 4 bases, there was a span of 22 bases. The germline V gene encodes CDR1 KGHDR and CDR2 SFDVKD. The CDR3 totals 18 residues. The CDR3: CATSERRTGTSTYNEQFF. In nucleotides, the CDR3 is TGTGCCACCAGTGAGCGCCGCACAGGGACCTCCACTTACAATGAGCAGTTCTTC.

The rearrangement joins TRBV7-2 to TRBJ1-4; no reliable D call. Trimming removed 4 bases from V and 5 bases from J, with 5 bases in between. The CDR3 is 12 residues long. Germline CDR1 reads SGHTA; CDR2 reads FQGNSA. CDR3 loop: CASSSRNEKLFF. The CDR3, as DNA: TGTGCCAGCAGCTCCCGGAATGAAAAACTGTTTTTT.

The rearrangement links TRBV27 to TRBJ1-1; a weak D match, TRBD1 (5 bases). The CDR3 totals 13 residues. Trimming took off 4 bases at V and 6 bases at J, with 12 bases between the two ends. CDR1 is MNHEY and CDR2 is SMNVEV in the germline V gene (reference sequence). The DNA for the CDR3 is TGTGCCAGCAGTTCGGCAGGGCAAGCTGAAGCTTTCTTT. Protein product: CASSSAGQAEAFF.

The chain employs TRBV28 and TRBJ1-2, with a possible D match to TRBD1 (6 bases). V lost 2 bases and J 8 bases, leaving 15 bases between the germline ends. CDR3 size: 14 residues. Per germline, CDR1 MDHEN and CDR2 SYDVKM. Written as DNA, the CDR3 is TGTGCCAGCAGTTTACGGGGGGCAGGGTTAGGCTACACCTTC. Protein product: CASSLRGAGLGYTF.

The gene calls are TRBV4-2 and TRBJ1-6; the match to TRBD1 covers 7 bases. Unmatched junction bases numbered 3, after V lost 0 bases and J lost 7 bases. CDR1 and CDR2 from the germline V gene are LGHNA and YNFKEQ. The CDR3 consists of 15 residues. The CDR3 here is CASSQEVGQNSPLHF. In DNA form, the CDR3 reads TGTGCCAGCAGCCAAGAAGTGGGACAGAATTCACCCCTCCACTTT.

The V and J genes are TRBV28 and TRBJ1-5, with a weak D call TRBD1 (5 bases). The CDR3 sequence is 17 residues long. Trimming removed 2 bases from V and 1 base from J, with 15 bases in between. Germline V CDR1 and CDR2: MDHEN, SYDVKM. The CDR3 DNA reads TGTGCCAGCAGTTTACCCCGGCAGGGTATGAGCAATCAGCCCCAGCATTTT. Amino acids: CASSLPRQGMSNQPQHF.

The chain has TRBV10-2 and TRBJ2-7, with D possibly TRBD1 on 9 matching bases. The CDR3 runs to 16 residues. Trimming stripped 8 bases from V and 3 bases from J, with 23 bases between. Germline V lookup: CDR1 WSHSY, CDR2 SAAADI. Written as DNA, the CDR3 is TGCGCCAGCCGGGGGGGAACAGGGGGCACCCACTACGAGCAGTACTTC. Translation: CASRGGTGGTHYEQYF.

This clone showed up just a few times. The chain combines TRBV18 with TRBJ1-2, with 10 positions matching TRBD1. CDR1 and CDR2 (germline): KGHSH, LQKENI. V shed 2 bases and J 7 bases; nucleotides not matched to a gene: 4. This CDR3 contains 14 residues. As DNA, the CDR3 is TGTGCCAGCTCACCAGGGGACAGGGGCGGTGGCTACACCTTC. Protein sequence: CASSPGDRGGGYTF.

V is TRBV19 and J is TRBJ1-5, with 9 bases matching TRBD1. With V trimmed by 6 bases and J by 6 bases, 9 bases remained unmatched. Germline values: CDR1 LNHDA, CDR2 SQIVND (reference sequence). This CDR3 is 15 amino acids long. The CDR3 sequence is CASRKGQGDGQPQHF. The CDR3 nucleotides read TGTGCCAGTAGGAAGGGACAGGGTGATGGTCAGCCCCAGCATTTT. Based on the CDR3 plus reference TRBV19 and TRBJ1-5, the full variable domain is DGGITQSPKYLFRKEGQNVTLSCEQNLNHDAMYWYRQDPGQGLRLIYYSQIVNDFQKGDIAEGYSVSREKKESFPLTVTSAQKNPTAFYLCASRKGQGDGQPQHFGDGTRLSIL.

This clone came up a few times. V usage is TRBV29-1 and J usage is TRBJ2-2, with a tentative D call TRBD2 (5 bases). Germline CDR1 reads SQVTM; CDR2 reads ANQGSEA. Trimming took off 5 bases at V and 5 bases at J, with 12 bases between the two ends. The CDR3 covers 13 residues. The CDR3 nucleotides read TGCAGCGTTCCTGATAGCGCTACCGGGGAGCTGTTTTTT. Its translation is CSVPDSATGELFF.

The genes are TRBV19 and TRBJ2-3; 7 bases line up with TRBD2. This CDR3 has 15 amino acids. After removal of 7 bases from V and 0 bases from J, the junction contained 7 bases not matched to a gene. Germline CDR1 LNHDA, CDR2 SQIVND (reference sequence). CDR3 DNA sequence: TGTGCCAGTACCTCTGGCGGGAGCAGCACAGATACGCAGTATTTT. Its protein product is CASTSGGSSTDTQYF.

The chain couples TRBV7-6 to TRBJ1-2, with 7 bases fitting TRBD1. Losses at the gene ends were 5 bases for V and 5 bases for J; bases not matched to a gene: 11. The germline gives CDR1 SGHVS, CDR2 FNYEAQ. The CDR3 length is 15 residues. The CDR3 is CASSILQGEKYGYTF. Written as DNA, the CDR3 is TGTGCCAGCAGCATACTGCAGGGGGAAAAGTATGGCTACACCTTC.

The gene calls are TRBV28 and TRBJ2-1, with 11 bases aligning to TRBD2. The CDR3 has 16 residues. The V gene's germline CDR1 is MDHEN and CDR2 SYDVKM. Trimming removed 5 bases from V and 0 bases from J; junction bases left unmatched: 3. DNA for the CDR3: TGTGCCAGCAGTATAACTAGCGGGGGCTCCTACAATGAGCAGTTCTTC. Protein product: CASSITSGGSYNEQFF.

The rearrangement links TRBV15 to TRBJ2-5, with TRBD2 identical over 8 bases. Trimming cost V 1 base and J 4 bases; bases outside gene matches: 11. CDR1 and CDR2 from the germline V gene are LNHNV and YYDKDF (reference sequence). The CDR3 spans 17 residues. The CDR3 nucleotides are TGTGCCACCAGCAGAGCCATTAGCGGGAAAGGGAGAGAGACCCAGTACTTC. Translating it yields CATSRAISGKGRETQYF.

The chain carries TRBV6-2 or TRBV6-3 and TRBJ2-2; tentatively, D is TRBD2 (5 bases). Between the trimmed V and J ends, which lost 6 bases and 7 bases, there was a span of 9 bases. The CDR3 runs to 12 residues. CDR1 MNHEY and CDR2 SVGEGT come from the germline V gene. The CDR3 region has the DNA TGTGCCAGCAGCCTTGGGAGCGGGGAGCTGTTTTTT. Encoded protein: CASSLGSGELFF.